This record concerns one T cell receptor beta chain sequence. What it recognizes is unknown. All donors participated as healthy donors of bone marrow. This PCR relied on a set of 60 Vbeta primers and 13 Jbeta primers. Profiled with immunoSEQ multiplex PCR; TCRdb holds only in-frame clones, not every one. There are about 82,000 clones in the sample; roughly 72% occur only once, and approximately 6% lies in the top ten. Losses at the gene ends were 0 bases for V and 5 bases for J; bases not matched to a gene: 8. Germline CDR1 MGHDK, CDR2 SYGVNS. The CDR3 is 17 residues long. This entry comes from a study of cytomegalovirus exposure and HLA in healthy donors. Study outcomes and limitations: The likely origin of a cluster of highly shared sequence variants was a sequencing artifact.

The sample was PBMCs. The source is a woman between 50 and 59 years old in good health and CMV-seropositive. V and J are TRBV25-1 and TRBJ2-5; TRBD1 matches at 11 bases. CDR3 loop: CASSEYIGQGARETQYF. The CDR3 region has the DNA TGTGCCAGCAGTGAATATATAGGACAGGGGGCTCGTGAGACCCAGTACTTC.